These 30 T cell receptor beta chains were sequenced from one sample in a study of blood T cell repertoires in COVID-19. Clones were sequenced by immunoSEQ multiplex PCR, and TCRdb holds only the in-frame ones, with some missing. This sample has approximately 330,000 clones, with approximately 88% found just once. Material for sequencing was peripheral blood. Receptor source: a man between 25 and 39 years old with COVID-19, enrolled during active disease.

The chain recombines TRBV6-1 with TRBJ2-1, with D possibly TRBD2 on 6 matching bases. Deletions cut 1 base from V and 3 bases from J, with 13 bases between. CDR1 and CDR2 (germline): MNHNS, SASEGT. The CDR3 contains 16 residues. CDR3 bases: TGTGCCAGCAGTGAAGAGGCGGGGAGTCGCTACAATGAGCAGTTCTTC. As protein: CASSEEAGSRYNEQFF.

V gene TRBV7-2 combines with J gene TRBJ1-5, with 8 bases fitting TRBD1. V lost 5 bases and J lost 2; bases outside the gene matches: 2. Germline V gene lookup returns CDR1 SGHTA and CDR2 FQGNSA. The CDR3 extends over 14 amino acids. The CDR3: CASSPDRGNQPQHF. The CDR3 DNA sequence: TGTGCCAGCAGCCCGGACAGGGGCAATCAGCCCCAGCATTTT.

Regarding this clone: Other nucleotide sequences from this sample produce the same CDR3. J is TRBJ1-2 and V is TRBV11-2, with TRBD1 matching over 8 bases. The germline V gene encodes CDR1 SGHAT and CDR2 FQNNGV. Losses at the gene ends were 5 bases for V and 2 bases for J; bases not matched to a gene: 4. CDR3 length: 14 amino acids. In DNA, the CDR3 is TGTGCCAGCAGCCTACGGACAGGGAACTATGGCTACACCTTC. It specifies CASSLRTGNYGYTF.

This clone was counted once. The chain uses TRBV5-1 and TRBJ1-4; no firm D call. Trimming took 4 bases from V and 5 from J, leaving 15 bases between them. Germline values: CDR1 SGHRS, CDR2 YFSETQ. The CDR3 is 15 amino acids. CDR3 residues: CASSTDGVRNEKLFF. The DNA of the CDR3 is TGCGCCAGCAGCACGGACGGGGTTAGGAATGAAAAACTGTTTTTT.

V is TRBV3-1 (or the pseudogene TRBV3-2) and J is TRBJ2-7; the D gene is possibly TRBD1 (6 bases). Germline V gene sequence: CDR1 LGHDT, CDR2 YNNKEL (reference sequence). The length of the CDR3 is 14 residues. V was trimmed by 0 bases and J by 6 bases, leaving 12 bases between them. The CDR3 DNA is TGTGCCAGCAGCCAAGATCCGGACAGTGGCGAGCAGTACTTC. It codes for CASSQDPDSGEQYF.

As concerns this clone: One junction end disagrees with the germline gene, perhaps due to a read error. This chain links TRBV19 with TRBJ2-7; 8 bases are shared with TRBD2. This CDR3 has 14 amino acids. Germline values: CDR1 LNHDA, CDR2 SQIVND (reference sequence). CDR3 DNA sequence: TGTGCCAGTAGTATAGGGGCCGGGGGGGCGCTTCTGAACTTC. Amino acids: CASSIGAGGALLNF.

This rearrangement joins TRBV6-2 or TRBV6-3 to TRBJ2-1, with 11 nucleotides matching TRBD2. This CDR3 has 15 amino acids. The ends lost 4 bases at V and 6 bases at J; junction bases unmatched: 5. From germline, CDR1 is MNHEY and CDR2 SVGEGT. DNA for the CDR3: TGTGCCAGCAGTTCACCGGGACTAGCGGTCAATGAGCAGTTCTTC. Translating it yields CASSSPGLAVNEQFF.

The chain links TRBV28 to TRBJ2-5, with 10 bases that match TRBD1. Germline assignment: CDR1 MDHEN and CDR2 SYDVKM. The CDR3 runs 14 residues. Trimming removed 8 bases from V and 1 base from J; junction bases left unmatched: 4. CDR3 loop: CASGDRGFQETQYF. The CDR3 DNA reads TGTGCCAGCGGGGACAGGGGCTTCCAAGAGACCCAGTACTTC. Full variable domain (missing parts from reference TRBV28 and TRBJ2-5): DVKVTQSSRYLVKRTGEKVFLECVQDMDHENMFWYRQDPGLGLRLIYFSYDVKMKEKGDIPEGYSVSREKKERFSLILESASTNQTSMYLCASGDRGFQETQYFGPGTRLLVL.

V is TRBV7-2 and J is TRBJ2-3, with TRBD1 identical over 9 bases. The germline V gene has CDR1 SGHTA and CDR2 FQGNSA. V was clipped by 4 bases and J by 3 bases; unmatched bases: 8. The CDR3 loop spans 16 amino acids. CDR3 in DNA: TGTGCCAGCAGCTCATGGGGACAGGGTACGACAGATACGCAGTATTTT. Protein: CASSSWGQGTTDTQYF.

Written as DNA, the CDR3 is TGCGCCAGCAGTGAGGGTAGACTATTCTACGAGCAGTACTTC. Amino acids: CASSEGRLFYEQYF. V and J are TRBV10-2 and TRBJ2-7, with D perhaps matching TRBD2 (5 bases). V gave up 2 bases and J gave up 3 bases, with 11 bases separating them. In germline, CDR1 is WSHSY, CDR2 SAAADI. CDR3 size: 14 residues.

V gene TRBV28 combines with J gene TRBJ2-2; a possible D gene is TRBD1 (5 bases). The CDR3 consists of 17 residues. The germline V and J ends were trimmed by 8 bases and 3 bases, with 22 bases remaining between them. From germline, CDR1 is MDHEN and CDR2 SYDVKM. Here the CDR3 reads CASGPIAGSAYTGELFF. DNA of the CDR3: TGTGCCAGCGGACCCATCGCAGGGTCAGCATACACCGGGGAGCTGTTTTTT.

The rearrangement links TRBV19 to TRBJ2-6, with 12 bases lining up with TRBD1. Germline CDR1 reads LNHDA; CDR2 reads SQIVND (reference sequence). The CDR3 contains 17 residues. The V gene end was trimmed by 6 bases and the J gene end by 3 bases; junction bases not matched to a gene: 6. CDR3 nucleotide sequence: TGTGCCAGTAGGAGAGGGGACAGGGGGCTTGGGGCCAACGTCCTGACTTTC. Translated: CASRRGDRGLGANVLTF. The full variable domain, with the rest looked up from reference TRBV19 and TRBJ2-6, is DGGITQSPKYLFRKEGQNVTLSCEQNLNHDAMYWYRQDPGQGLRLIYYSQIVNDFQKGDIAEGYSVSREKKESFPLTVTSAQKNPTAFYLCASRRGDRGLGANVLTFGAGSRLTVL.

The chain links TRBV6-5 to TRBJ1-2; D remains unclear. The ends were cut back, 6 bases at V and 4 bases at J, with 12 bases in the middle. Per germline, CDR1 MNHEY and CDR2 SVGAGI. This CDR3 comprises 13 residues. The CDR3 here is CASSPPGVYGYTF. As DNA, the CDR3 is TGTGCCAGCAGCCCCCCTGGAGTCTATGGCTACACCTTC.

The chain carries TRBV7-2 and TRBJ2-1, with 7 bases identical to TRBD1. The CDR3 runs 15 residues. Germline-derived CDR1 and CDR2 are SGHTA and FQGNSA. V dropped 5 bases and J dropped 0; count of bases not matched to a gene: 4. The CDR3 reads CASSPRTGSYNEQFF. CDR3 in DNA: TGTGCCAGCAGCCCCCGGACAGGCTCCTACAATGAGCAGTTCTTC.

The rearrangement joins TRBV4-1 to TRBJ1-2; the D is unclear. The CDR3 consists of 15 residues. With 4 bases removed from V and 4 bases from J, the gap between germline ends came to 16 bases. Germline V gene lookup returns CDR1 MGHRA and CDR2 YSYEKL. CDR3 sequence (DNA): TGCGCCAGCAGCCCGCAGGTTACCGGGGTCTATGGCTACACCTTC. This sequence encodes CASSPQVTGVYGYTF.

V is TRBV10-3 and J is TRBJ2-1, with TRBD2 identical over 11 bases. Germline CDR1 ENHRY, CDR2 SYGVKD. The CDR3 length is 15 residues. Germline trimming cut 4 bases from V and 3 bases from J; bases unmatched to any gene: 2. DNA for the CDR3: TGTGCCATCAGTGTTGGGACTAGCGGCTACAATGAGCAGTTCTTC. Its protein is CAISVGTSGYNEQFF.

The chain has TRBV27 and TRBJ1-4, with 7 bases fitting TRBD1. Germline V gene data show CDR1 as MNHEY and CDR2 as SMNVEV (reference sequence). V lost 4 bases, J lost 7 bases, and 9 bases stayed unmatched. CDR3 length: 15 amino acids. The CDR3 reads CASSSWTGGIEKLFF. The CDR3 DNA reads TGTGCCAGCAGTTCTTGGACAGGCGGAATTGAAAAACTGTTTTTT.

The J gene is TRBJ1-1, the V gene TRBV12-3 or TRBV12-4; 8 bases are a match to TRBD1. Trimming cost V 6 bases and J 3 bases; bases outside gene matches: 3. The CDR3 runs to 13 residues. The CDR3, as DNA: TGTGCCAGCAGAAGACAGGGGTACACTGAAGCTTTCTTT. It translates to CASRRQGYTEAFF.

This clone came up once. The chain employs TRBV6-5 and TRBJ2-7; 9 nucleotides match TRBD1. The V and J ends lost 10 bases and 4 bases, in that order; junction bases with no gene match: 11. Germline V gene sequence: CDR1 MNHEY, CDR2 SVGAGI. The CDR3 totals 14 residues. CDR3 coding DNA: TGTGCCACCACGACCGGGACAGGGACTTACGAGCAGTACTTC. It is translated as CATTTGTGTYEQYF.

This clone has a handful of counts. The chain links TRBV18 to TRBJ2-7; 7 positions agree with TRBD1. Germline trimming cut 5 bases from V and 3 bases from J; bases unmatched to any gene: 19. Germline CDR1 reads KGHSH; CDR2 reads LQKENI. The CDR3 has 18 residues. CDR3: CASSSDVSTGWEFYEQYF. CDR3 bases: TGTGCCAGCTCATCCGACGTATCGACAGGGTGGGAATTCTACGAGCAGTACTTC.

The chain has TRBV10-3 and TRBJ2-3, with TRBD1 as a possible D gene (6 bases). CDR1 and CDR2 from the germline V gene are ENHRY and SYGVKD. This CDR3 contains 16 residues. V lost 0 bases, J lost 4 bases, and 14 bases lay in between. CDR3 DNA: TGTGCCATCAGTGAGTCGAAGGGGGTTGGTCCAGATACGCAGTATTTT. This gives the protein CAISESKGVGPDTQYF.

The chain combines TRBV11-3 with TRBJ1-1, with D uncertain. The CDR3 length is 13 residues. Germline V gene data show CDR1 as SGHNT and CDR2 as YENEEA. The V end lost 4 bases, the J end lost 0 bases, and 6 bases lay between the germline ends. CDR3 sequence: CASSSQMNTEAFF. CDR3 bases: TGTGCCAGCAGCTCCCAAATGAACACTGAAGCTTTCTTT.

The V and J genes are TRBV28 and TRBJ2-7, with TRBD2 matching 12 bases. CDR1 is MDHEN and CDR2 is SYDVKM in the germline V gene. V lost 5 bases, J lost 3 bases, and 8 bases stayed unmatched. CDR3 length equals 16 residues. The CDR3 nucleotides read TGTGCCAGCAGTCACGGACTAGCGGGACTAATCTACGAGCAGTACTTC. Protein product: CASSHGLAGLIYEQYF.

The chain combines TRBV27 with TRBJ2-3; D unresolved. V gave up 6 bases and J gave up 0 bases, with 10 bases separating them. Per germline, CDR1 MNHEY and CDR2 SMNVEV (reference sequence). This CDR3 is built from 14 residues. Here the CDR3 DNA reads TGTGCCAGCAGGACCGCCAGGAGCACAGATACGCAGTATTTT. This sequence encodes CASRTARSTDTQYF.

The chain is built from TRBV24-1 and TRBJ1-4; D uncertain. V was clipped by 7 bases and J by 4 bases, with 9 bases between them. The germline V gene has CDR1 KGHDR and CDR2 SFDVKD. There are 13 residues in the CDR3. The CDR3 loop is CATSLSGNEKLFF. The CDR3 DNA is TGTGCCACCAGCCTGTCGGGTAATGAAAAACTGTTTTTT.

The rearrangement links TRBV7-8 to TRBJ1-2; D gene uncertain. The CDR3 is 14 amino acids. Per the germline V gene, CDR1 is SGHVS and CDR2 is FQNEAQ. V lost 2 bases and J lost 6, with 13 bases in between. The CDR3 DNA reads TGTGCCAGCAGCTTACCCCTCCGCCGGGATGGCTACACCTTC. This gives the protein CASSLPLRRDGYTF.

This clone appeared a single time. The gene calls are TRBV5-1 and TRBJ2-1; 9 positions match TRBD2. The CDR3 has 14 residues. V lost 4 bases, J lost 3 bases, and 2 bases stayed unmatched. Germline V gene sequence: CDR1 SGHRS, CDR2 YFSETQ. CDR3 in amino acids: CASSVTSGYNEQFF. CDR3 sequence (DNA): TGCGCCAGCAGCGTGACTAGCGGCTACAATGAGCAGTTCTTC. Full variable domain (outside the CDR3, taken from reference TRBV5-1 and TRBJ2-1): KAGVTQTPRYLIKTRGQQVTLSCSPISGHRSVSWYQQTPGQGLQFLFEYFSETQRNKGNFPGRFSGRQFSNSRSEMNVSTLELGDSALYLCASSVTSGYNEQFFGPGTRLTVL.

This chain links TRBV6-2 or TRBV6-3 with TRBJ2-3; 11 bases align to TRBD2. Trimming at V came to 3 bases and at J to 2 bases, leaving 10 bases not matched to a gene. This CDR3 contains 18 residues. CDR1 and CDR2 from the germline V gene are MNHEY and SVGEGT. The CDR3 DNA follows: TGTGCCAGCAGTTATTCCATTACTAGCGGGGGACCCACAGATACGCAGTATTTT. Translating it yields CASSYSITSGGPTDTQYF.

CDR3 bases: TGTGCCAGCAGCATAGCGGGGGGGCAATACAATGAGCAGTTCTTC. Its protein is CASSIAGGQYNEQFF. This rearrangement joins TRBV7-3 to TRBJ2-1; 11 positions agree with TRBD2. CDR1 and CDR2 from the germline V gene are SGHTA and FQGTGA. This CDR3 region has 15 residues. The ends lost 5 bases at V and 4 bases at J; junction bases unmatched: 4.

This chain joins TRBV30 and TRBJ2-3; 9 bases agree with TRBD1. Germline CDR1 is GTSNPN and CDR2 is SVGIG (reference sequence). Unmatched junction bases numbered 8, after V lost 1 base and J lost 6 bases. The CDR3 totals 15 residues. The CDR3: CAWSGFRTGADTQYF. The CDR3 DNA reads TGTGCCTGGAGTGGTTTTAGGACAGGGGCGGATACGCAGTATTTT.